This is a list of T cell receptor beta chains from one sample in a study of graft-versus-host responses after intestinal transplantation. Clones were read by immunoSEQ multiplex PCR, and TCRdb kept only the in-frame ones, dropping some. This table holds 65,000 to 85,000 clones, roughly 89% found once. The sequencing here drew on bone marrow, taken 700 to 850 days after intestinal transplantation. Receptors were obtained from a human patient who received an intestinal transplant, so some T cells may come from the graft donor. CDR3s include the opening cysteine and the closing phenylalanine or tryptophan. D genes are given only for firm matches. Not every row has a clone size; where given, it reads once, few, many or a size class.

j_gene | d_gene | abundance | v_gene | CDR3nt | CDR3aa
TRBJ2-7 | . | once | TRBV5-1 | TGCGCCAGCAGCTTGGGAGGATACGACGAGCAGTACTTC | CASSLGGYDEQYF
TRBJ2-1 | TRBD1 | . | TRBV5-1 | TGCGCCAGCAGCGAGAATGGACAGGGGTTCAATGAGCAGTTCTTC | CASSENGQGFNEQFF
TRBJ2-5 | . | . | TRBV30 | TGTGCCTGGACACAGGGTGAAGAGACCCAGTACTTC | CAWTQGEETQYF
TRBJ2-1 | . | . | TRBV27 | TGTGCCAGCAGTTATATAGGGTCGACAGGTTTGTGGAATGAGCAGTTCTTC | CASSYIGSTGLWNEQFF
TRBJ1-3 | . | . | TRBV2 | TGTGCCAGCAGTCTCCCCGAGGAAGATTATGGAAACACCATATATTTT | CASSLPEEDYGNTIYF
TRBJ1-6 | . | few | TRBV14 | TGTGCCAGCAGCCTTCGGACAGATTCACCCCTCCACTTT | CASSLRTDSPLHF
TRBJ2-7 | . | once | TRBV28 | TGTGCCAGCAGTTTAGAGCTTTACGAGCAGTACTTC | CASSLELYEQYF
TRBJ2-7 | . | . | TRBV10-3 | TGTGCCATCCGGATGGTAAGGGAGTCCTACGAGCAGTACTTC | CAIRMVRESYEQYF
TRBJ1-1 | . | . | TRBV6-6 | TGTGCCAGCAATATGGACAATCCCACTGAAGCTTTCTTT | CASNMDNPTEAFF
TRBJ2-5 | . | . | TRBV7-9 | TGTGCCAGCAGCTTAGGTCACGCTACGACCCAGTACTTC | CASSLGHATTQYF
TRBJ2-1 | . | . | TRBV18 | TGTGCCAGCTCACCCACAGGGTCGGATGAGCAGTTCTTC | CASSPTGSDEQFF
TRBJ2-7 | . | . | TRBV13 | TGTGCCAGCACCTCCGGCAGGGGATACGAGCAGTACTTC | CASTSGRGYEQYF
TRBJ2-5 | . | . | TRBV10-1 | TGCGCCAGCAGGGAGGACAATCAAGAGACCCAGTACTTC | CASREDNQETQYF
TRBJ1-1 | TRBD1 | . | TRBV15 | TGTGCCACCAGCAACAGGGGCGTGAACACTGAAGCTTTCTTT | CATSNRGVNTEAFF
TRBJ2-2 | . | . | TRBV19 | TGTGCCAGCTCCCCCGGGACTCTGAACACCGGGGAGCTGTTTTTT | CASSPGTLNTGELFF
TRBJ2-5 | . | . | TRBV2 | TGTGCCAGCAGTGAAGGGCGATACCAAGAGACCCAGTACTTC | CASSEGRYQETQYF
TRBJ2-1 | . | . | TRBV9 | TGTGCCAGCAGCGTCCCAACCGAGGGGGGGGGCTCCTACAATGAGCAGTTCTTC | CASSVPTEGGGSYNEQFF
TRBJ2-1 | TRBD2 | . | TRBV5-1 | TGCGCCAGCACCCATAGCGGGGGGTCATACAATGAGCAGTTCTTC | CASTHSGGSYNEQFF
TRBJ2-7 | TRBD1 | . | TRBV30 | TGTGCCTGGAACGGACAGGGAGCCCACGAGCAGTACTTC | CAWNGQGAHEQYF
TRBJ2-4 | TRBD1 | . | TRBV6-5 | TGTGCCAGCAGTATACTCCGGGACAGGGCCTACTTC | CASSILRDRAYF
TRBJ1-2 | TRBD1 | . | TRBV11-1 | TGTGCCAGCAGCTCACTTGGACAGGGGAACTATGGCTACACCTTC | CASSSLGQGNYGYTF
TRBJ2-7 | . | . | TRBV7-9 | TGTGCCAGCAGCTTAGTGGGGGCGACAGGCTACGAGCAGTACTTC | CASSLVGATGYEQYF
TRBJ1-5 | . | . | TRBV27 | TGTGCCAGCAGCGCATGGCCCAATCAGCCCCAGCATTTT | CASSAWPNQPQHF
TRBJ2-1 | . | . | TRBV4-1 | TGCGCCAGCAGCCCACAAATGAGCTCCTACAATGAGCAGTTCTTC | CASSPQMSSYNEQFF
TRBJ2-5 | TRBD2 | . | TRBV6-1 | TGTGCCAGCAGTGAACTAGCGGGGGGGCTAGAGACCCAGTACTTC | CASSELAGGLETQYF
TRBJ2-3 | TRBD2 | . | TRBV9 | TGTGCCAGCAGCCCTCGGACTAGCGGGAGCACAGATACGCAGTATTTT | CASSPRTSGSTDTQYF
TRBJ1-4 | . | . | TRBV7-9 | TGTGCCAGCAGGACGGGAGGGGCTAATGAAAAACTGTTTTTT | CASRTGGANEKLFF
TRBJ2-1 | TRBD2 | . | TRBV25-1 | TGTGCCAGCAGTGAAGGACTAGCCAACTCCTACAATGAGCAGTTCTTC | CASSEGLANSYNEQFF
TRBJ2-7 | . | . | TRBV10-3 | TGTGCCATCATGGGGGCTGGTAAGTACTTC | CAIMGAGKYF
TRBJ1-2 | . | . | TRBV4-1 | TGCGCCAGCAGCCAAGATCTGGTCAGGGTAGACTATGGCTACACCTTC | CASSQDLVRVDYGYTF
TRBJ2-2 | . | . | TRBV2 | TGTGCCAGCACGTTGGACTGGAACACCGGGGAGCTGTTTTTT | CASTLDWNTGELFF
TRBJ2-7 | . | . | TRBV19 | TGTGCCAGTAGTAAAGATTTGGGGATTTCGTACGAGCAGTACTTC | CASSKDLGISYEQYF